The source of this T cell receptor beta chain is a study of blood T cells in healthy people across ages. Study in general: With template switching, about one barcoded beta molecule was captured per two T cells.

Alongside a J-beta primer mix, a sample-barcoded 5' primer served in a second PCR lasting about 7 to 12 cycles. One entry per CDR3 protein, called by TCRdb with MiXCR from the 5' RACE reads. The sample includes about 280,000 distinct CDR3 sequences, roughly a quarter of them seen just once. The specimen was blood. This sequence originates from a woman in her 70s in good health.

CDR3 region: CASSLNGRFEGYTF. CDR3 DNA: TGTGCCAGCAGCTTGAACGGCAGGTTTGAAGGCTACACCTTC. The J gene is TRBJ1-2, the V gene TRBV11-1; D is ambiguous. The ends were cut back, 3 bases at V and 8 bases at J, with 16 bases in the middle. The CDR3 totals 14 residues. Germline assignment: CDR1 SGHAT and CDR2 FQDESV (reference sequence).